Below, 23 T cell receptor beta chains from the same sample are listed, as sequenced in a study of T-cell memory formation after mild COVID-19. MiXCR, run by TCRdb on the 5' RACE reads, gives a single entry per CDR3 protein. The sample contains under 250,000 distinct CDR3 sequences, roughly a tenth of which appear only once. The sample taken for sequencing was PBMCs or a T cell subset sorted from them (not recorded which). Receptors were obtained from a young man who had mild COVID-19 (a few samples of this study predate the infection). Cell type and time point are not known.

This clonotype has more than one count but fewer than ten. The chain carries TRBV7-2 and TRBJ1-2; 7 bases align to TRBD1. The germline gives CDR1 SGHTA, CDR2 FQGNSA. V dropped 1 base and J dropped 7; count of bases not matched to a gene: 3. CDR3 size: 13 residues. The DNA of the CDR3 is TGTGCCAGCAGCTTAGTACAGGGGACTGGCTACACCTTC. This encodes CASSLVQGTGYTF.

This clonotype was picked up a small number of times. The chain recombines TRBV7-9 with TRBJ2-5; no firm D call. V lost 5 bases to trimming and J lost 1 base, with 17 bases between them. Per germline, CDR1 SEHNR and CDR2 FQNEAQ (reference sequence). This CDR3 comprises 16 residues. This CDR3 reads CASSKPVAASQETQYF. In DNA form, the CDR3 reads TGTGCCAGCAGCAAACCGGTGGCAGCGAGCCAAGAGACCCAGTACTTC.

The chain is built from TRBV12-3 or TRBV12-4 and TRBJ2-7; 7 bases are a match to TRBD1. The CDR3 consists of 14 residues. J was trimmed by 3 bases and V by 7 bases; bases with no gene match: 9. CDR3 bases: TGTGCCAGCACCTGGACGGGACAGATCTACGAGCAGTACTTC. This translates into CASTWTGQIYEQYF.

This clonotype was found a few times. The V call is TRBV27, the J call TRBJ2-7; D is tentatively TRBD1 or TRBD2 (6 bases each). Germline V gives CDR1 MNHEY, CDR2 SMNVEV (reference sequence). The CDR3 is 15 amino acids. Trimming pared 4 bases from V and 6 bases from J, leaving 19 bases between. CDR3 region: CASSSRDMGRIEQYF. CDR3 DNA: TGTGCCAGCAGTTCCCGGGACATGGGGAGGATCGAGCAGTACTTC.

The J gene is TRBJ2-3, the V gene TRBV7-2; no clear D gene. The CDR3 loop spans 12 amino acids. Deletions cut 0 bases from V and 6 bases from J, with 4 bases between. CDR1 and CDR2 from the germline V gene are SGHTA and FQGNSA. The DNA of the CDR3 is TGTGCCAGCAGCTTAGCATGGGATACGCAGTATTTT. Translation gives CASSLAWDTQYF.

This clonotype was seen a handful of times. The V and J genes are TRBV7-8 and TRBJ1-1; D remains unclear. The CDR3 length is 14 residues. Per germline, CDR1 SGHVS and CDR2 FQNEAQ. With 1 base removed from V and 1 base from J, the gap between germline ends came to 7 bases. Written as DNA, the CDR3 is TGTGCCAGCAGCTTAGGCATAAGGAACACTGAAGCTTTCTTT. Translation: CASSLGIRNTEAFF.

This clonotype was seen only a few times. The V call is TRBV29-1, the J call TRBJ1-3; D gene unclear. The CDR3 runs 13 residues. Germline CDR1 is SQVTM and CDR2 is ANQGSEA. V dropped 4 bases and J dropped 0 bases, with 7 bases sitting between them. CDR3 region: CSVGGLSGNTIYF. Written as DNA, the CDR3 is TGCAGCGTTGGAGGTCTCTCTGGAAACACCATATATTTT.

The chain uses TRBV5-4 and TRBJ2-7; 7 positions agree with TRBD1. V was pared by 4 bases and J by 7 bases, with 8 bases of the junction left unmatched. The germline CDR1 and CDR2 sequences are SGHNT and YYREEE (reference sequence). The CDR3 runs to 13 residues. CDR3 nucleotides: TGTGCCAGCAGCATAGACAGGGCTCGGGAGCAGTACGTC. The encoded protein is CASSIDRAREQYV.

This clonotype was detected only a few times. The chain recombines TRBV20-1 with TRBJ2-3; weak D call: TRBD2 (5 bases). V was clipped by 4 bases and J by 9 bases, with 11 bases between them. There are 11 residues in the CDR3. CDR1 and CDR2 from the germline V gene are DFQATT and SNEGSKA (reference sequence). This chain's CDR3 is CSAKKADTQYF. Written as DNA, the CDR3 is TGCAGTGCTAAGAAAGCGGACACGCAGTATTTT.

In DNA form, the CDR3 reads TGTGCCAGCAGCCGCCGGGGCATACTGGAGACCCAGTACTTC. Translating it yields CASSRRGILETQYF. V is TRBV12-3 or TRBV12-4 and J is TRBJ2-5; D could derive from TRBD1 or TRBD2 (5 bases each). The CDR3 is made up of 14 amino acids. The V end lost 6 bases, the J end lost 5 bases, and 16 bases lay between the germline ends.

V gene TRBV7-3 combines with J gene TRBJ1-1, with a possible D match to TRBD1 (5 bases). The ends were cut back, 6 bases at V and 1 base at J, with 12 bases in the middle. CDR1 SGHTA and CDR2 FQGTGA come from the germline V gene. The CDR3 is 14 amino acids. CDR3 nucleotides: TGTGCCAGCAGGGACGGTAGGGGGAACACTGAAGCTTTCTTT. Amino acids: CASRDGRGNTEAFF.

V usage is TRBV6-5 and J usage is TRBJ1-2, with TRBD1 identical over 9 bases. This CDR3 is built from 15 residues. Looked up from germline, CDR1 is MNHEY and CDR2 is SVGAGI. Trimming cost V 4 bases and J 8 bases; bases outside gene matches: 11. The CDR3 region is CASSSGTGSLWGYTF. CDR3 DNA sequence: TGTGCCAGCAGTTCCGGGACAGGGAGCTTGTGGGGCTACACCTTC.

In its sample, this clonotype was seen a few times. For the CDR3, the DNA is TGTGCCAGCAGCTTCGGACAGGGGGCTGGCACTGAAGCTTTCTTT. Its protein product is CASSFGQGAGTEAFF. The V and J genes are TRBV7-2 and TRBJ1-1; 11 positions agree with TRBD1. V was pared by 3 bases and J by 4 bases, with 4 bases of the junction left unmatched. The germline V gene has CDR1 SGHTA and CDR2 FQGNSA. The CDR3 loop spans 15 amino acids.

The J gene is TRBJ2-7, the V gene TRBV5-1, with D perhaps given as TRBD1 or TRBD2 (6 bases each). V was clipped by 0 bases and J by 4 bases, with 17 bases between them. CDR1 SGHRS and CDR2 YFSETQ come from the germline V gene. The CDR3 contains 16 residues. The CDR3 DNA sequence: TGCGCCAGCAGCTTGGGACTCACCGGGGGCGCTTACGAGCAGTACTTC. Translation gives CASSLGLTGGAYEQYF.

This clonotype was detected a few times. The rearrangement uses TRBV6-5 and TRBJ2-5; weak D call: TRBD2 (6 bases). CDR1 is MNHEY and CDR2 is SVGAGI in the germline V gene. The V gene lost 0 bases and the J gene lost 6 bases, with 20 bases spanning the gap. The CDR3 sequence is 17 residues long. CDR3 DNA sequence: TGTGCCAGCAGTTACTCGATCTCGCGGAGGGTTGGGAAGACCCAGTACTTC. Its translation: CASSYSISRRVGKTQYF.

Here the CDR3 reads CASSLGRENIQYF. The CDR3 coding sequence is TGTGCCAGCAGCTTGGGCCGGGAAAACATTCAGTACTTC. This chain links TRBV7-3 with TRBJ2-4; no definite D call. Deletions cut 3 bases from V and 5 bases from J, with 8 bases between. The CDR3 covers 13 residues. Germline lookup yields CDR1 SGHTA and CDR2 FQGTGA.

There are many counts of this clonotype. The V call is TRBV7-2, the J call TRBJ1-5; no clear D. The CDR3 length is 15 residues. CDR1 is SGHTA, CDR2 FQGNSA, per germline. V gave up 1 base and J gave up 7 bases, with 14 bases separating them. This CDR3 reads CASSLGGPGGQPQHF. CDR3 sequence (DNA): TGTGCCAGCAGCTTAGGAGGCCCAGGTGGACAGCCCCAGCATTTT.

This clonotype has at least ten counts. The chain is built from TRBV20-1 and TRBJ2-7; perhaps TRBD2 as D (5 bases). The germline V and J ends were trimmed by 5 bases and 5 bases, with 13 bases remaining between them. The CDR3 is 12 amino acids. Germline CDR1 reads DFQATT; CDR2 reads SNEGSKA (reference sequence). In DNA, the CDR3 is TGCAGTGCTCAACCCTCCGGGAACGAGCAGTACTTC. Protein: CSAQPSGNEQYF.

This clonotype occurred a few times. The gene calls are TRBV20-1 and TRBJ2-5, with 8 bases that match TRBD1. This CDR3 has 13 amino acids. CDR1 is DFQATT and CDR2 is SNEGSKA in the germline V gene (reference sequence). Trimming took 6 bases from V and 2 from J; bases not matched to a gene: 5. CDR3 amino acids: CSAPGQGQETQYF. The CDR3 DNA follows: TGCAGTGCCCCTGGACAGGGACAAGAGACCCAGTACTTC.

This clonotype has a handful of counts. The J gene is TRBJ2-1, the V gene TRBV10-3; D is uncertain. Germline V gene data show CDR1 as ENHRY and CDR2 as SYGVKD. The CDR3 sequence is 12 residues long. V gave up 1 base and J gave up 7 bases, with 5 bases separating them. This CDR3 is CAISEFGNEQFF. CDR3 DNA: TGTGCCATCAGTGAGTTCGGTAATGAGCAGTTCTTC.

This clonotype occurred a few times. The chain has TRBV9 and TRBJ2-2, with TRBD2 identical over 10 bases. Trimming took 6 bases from V and 4 from J; bases not matched to a gene: 9. The CDR3 extends over 16 amino acids. CDR1 and CDR2 (germline): SGDLS, YYNGEE. For the CDR3, the DNA is TGTGCCAGCACGAGGAGCGGGGGGGAGGTCACCGGGGAGCTGTTTTTT. It is translated as CASTRSGGEVTGELFF. Combining the CDR3 with reference TRBV9 and TRBJ2-2 gives the whole variable domain DSGVTQTPKHLITATGQRVTLRCSPRSGDLSVYWYQQSLDQGLQFLIQYYNGEERAKGNILERFSAQQFPDLHSELNLSSLELGDSALYFCASTRSGGEVTGELFFGEGSRLTVL.

This clonotype came up a few times. The chain employs TRBV18 and TRBJ2-7, with D possibly TRBD2 on 6 matching bases. Germline assignment: CDR1 KGHSH and CDR2 LQKENI. V shed 0 bases and J shed 7 bases, with 13 bases lying between them. This CDR3 has 14 amino acids. Written as DNA, the CDR3 is TGTGCCAGCTCACCACCCGGGACTCCTTGGGAGCAGTACGTC. It translates to CASSPPGTPWEQYV.

This chain uses TRBV19 with TRBJ1-1, with 8 positions matching TRBD1. The germline CDR1 and CDR2 sequences are LNHDA and SQIVND (reference sequence). The length of the CDR3 is 14 residues. The V segment lost 9 bases and the J segment 1 base; nucleotides outside the gene matches: 7. This chain's CDR3 is CASISGGANTEAFF. For the CDR3, the DNA is TGTGCCAGCATTTCAGGGGGCGCGAACACTGAAGCTTTCTTT.